This TCR beta chain emerged from a study of shared clonotypes between healthy human individuals. Overall study results and limits: The sharing of about 5.3% of naive CD4 clonotypes was seen across a few donors. Clonotypes shared by all four donors outscored non-shared clonotypes in generation probability.

Germline lookup yields CDR1 SEHNR and CDR2 FQNEAQ (reference sequence). The V and J ends lost 2 bases and 2 bases respectively, with 9 bases between them. This CDR3 has 15 residues. Data came from immunoSEQ multiplex PCR; TCRdb stores just in-frame clones and leaves some out. The sample lists fewer than 1.4 million clones; approximately 78% were seen once. On this clone itself: The antigen is unknown.

Free of recent acute infections or vaccinations, the donors were healthy HIV-negative adults. The chain links TRBV7-9 to TRBJ2-2, with D unclear. This clonotype was sampled from a man younger than 35 in good health. Some clones in this sample may be carry-over from other donors' samples. Specimen: memory CD4+ T cells from PBMCs. The subset is: CD45RA-negative fraction. The CDR3 DNA reads TGTGCCAGCAGCTTAACCGGAGCCAACACCGGGGAGCTGTTTTTT. Translating it yields CASSLTGANTGELFF. The complete variable domain, with remaining parts taken from reference TRBV7-9 and TRBJ2-2, reads DTGVSQNPRHKITKRGQNVTFRCDPISEHNRLYWYRQTLGQGPEFLTYFQNEAQLEKSRLLSDRFSAERPKGSFSTLEIQRTEQGDSAMYLCASSLTGANTGELFFGEGSRLTVL.